This T cell receptor beta chain was found in a study of blood T cell repertoires in COVID-19. About the research overall: Sites across the United States, Italy and Spain contributed samples from acute and convalescent COVID-19.

This CDR3 has 13 residues. Germline lookup yields CDR1 SQVTM and CDR2 ANQGSEA. V shed 1 base and J 8 bases; nucleotides not matched to a gene: 5. This clone was seen a few times. Sequenced by immunoSEQ multiplex PCR; TCRdb stores in-frame clones only, minus some. The repertoire has roughly 230,000 clones, about 80% of them found once; the top ten carry approximately 4.7%. Sequenced: peripheral blood. The clonotype was recovered from a man in his fifties or sixties with active or convalescent COVID-19. The V and J genes are TRBV29-1 and TRBJ1-2; 9 bases line up with TRBD1. The CDR3 protein is CSVEGTGVFGYTF. In DNA form, the CDR3 reads TGCAGCGTTGAAGGGACAGGGGTGTTCGGCTACACCTTC.